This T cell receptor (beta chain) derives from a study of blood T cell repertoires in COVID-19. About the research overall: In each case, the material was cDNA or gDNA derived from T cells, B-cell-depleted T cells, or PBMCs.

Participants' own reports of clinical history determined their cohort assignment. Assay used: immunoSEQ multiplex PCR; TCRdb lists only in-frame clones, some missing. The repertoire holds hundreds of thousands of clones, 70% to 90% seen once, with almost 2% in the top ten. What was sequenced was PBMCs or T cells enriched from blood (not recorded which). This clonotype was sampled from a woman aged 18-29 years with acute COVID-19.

The CDR3 coding sequence is TGTGCCAGCAGCTACAGGGGGACTGGAAACACCATATATTTT. Translated: CASSYRGTGNTIYF. This chain joins TRBV5-6 and TRBJ1-3; 8 nucleotides agree with TRBD1. The V gene's germline CDR1 is SGHDT and CDR2 YYEEEE. This CDR3 region has 14 residues. V lost 3 bases and J lost 2; bases outside the gene matches: 1.